The 5 T cell receptor beta chains below all came from one sample that was sequenced in a study of blood T cells in healthy people across ages. Sample-barcoded 5' priming and a J-beta primer mix drove a second PCR of about 6 to 12 cycles. TCRdb re-called the 5' RACE reads with MiXCR, one entry per CDR3 protein. The sample gives a few hundred thousand distinct CDR3 sequences, 25% to 30% of which show up once; 15% to 20% is in the top ten. Sequencing was performed on blood. All receptors come from a woman aged 70 to 79 in good health.

Remarks on this clonotype: An end of the junction differs from the germline gene, which may be a read error. The V and J genes are TRBV7-2 and TRBJ1-5; D not resolved. In germline, CDR1 is SGHTA, CDR2 FQGNSA. There are 15 residues in the CDR3. The CDR3: CAGSLVGDSNQPQHF. CDR3 in DNA: TGTGCCGGCAGCTTAGTTGGGGATAGCAATCAGCCCCAGCATTTT. The full variable domain, rest sourced from reference TRBV7-2 and TRBJ1-5, is GAGVSQSPSNKVTEKGKDVELRCDPISGHTALYWYRQSLGQGLEFLIYFQGNSAPDKSGLPSDRFSAERTGGSVSTLTIQRTQQEDSAVYLCAGSLVGDSNQPQHFGDGTRLSIL.

This clonotype was observed a few times. The genes are TRBV12-3 or TRBV12-4 and TRBJ2-3; 8 bases are a match to TRBD2. There are 15 residues in the CDR3. The J segment lost 1 base and the V segment lost 3 bases, leaving 3 bases of the junction unmatched. The CDR3 coding sequence is TGTGCCAGCAGTTTCTTCGGGGGGGGCACAGATACGCAGTATTTT. Amino acid sequence: CASSFFGGGTDTQYF.

The chain has TRBV20-1 and TRBJ2-7; D remains unclear. The CDR3 totals 13 residues. CDR1 is DFQATT and CDR2 is SNEGSKA in the germline V gene (reference sequence). The ends were cut back, 3 bases at V and 2 bases at J, with 11 bases in the middle. DNA of the CDR3: TGCAGTGCTAGTGTGCCACCTACCTACGAGCAGTACTTC. Translated: CSASVPPTYEQYF.

This clonotype was counted many times. DNA of the CDR3: TGCAGTGCAAGCGGGGGGGGGACCTACGAGCAGTACTTC. Its protein product is CSASGGGTYEQYF. The chain couples TRBV20-1 to TRBJ2-7; 10 nucleotides agree with TRBD2. Germline V CDR1 and CDR2: DFQATT, SNEGSKA (reference sequence). The CDR3 extends over 13 amino acids. Losses at the gene ends were 6 bases for V and 2 bases for J; bases not matched to a gene: 4.

The CDR3 DNA reads TGTGCCAGCAGCCGAAACAGGGGTGTCTACAATGAGCAGTTCTTC. This translates into CASSRNRGVYNEQFF. This chain uses TRBV14 with TRBJ2-1; 7 bases match TRBD1. Trimming cost V 4 bases and J 3 bases; bases outside gene matches: 6. CDR3 length equals 15 residues. The germline gives CDR1 SGHDN, CDR2 FVKESK.